These T cell receptor beta chains were read from a single sample in a study of OX40 agonist ivuxolimab in advanced cancers. Method: immunoSEQ multiplex PCR; TCRdb's copy keeps in-frame clones and lacks some. The sample lists over 25,000 clones; approximately 79% were seen once. The sample consisted of CD4+ or CD8+ T cells sorted from blood, taken in a trial of the OX40 agonist ivuxolimab. These TCRs come from an adult with an advanced solid tumor such as melanoma, head and neck, liver or kidney cancer. The CDR3 runs from the conserved cysteine through the conserved F or W. D genes are given only for firm matches. Clone size is not always given. Where it is, it says once, few, many or a class for expanded clones.

clone_size j_call v_call d_call cdr3_aa cdr3_nt
once TRBJ1-3 TRBV14 NA CASSREPGFSGNTIYF TGTGCCAGCAGCCGAGAACCGGGATTCTCTGGAAACACCATATATTTT
few TRBJ2-1 TRBV5-1 NA CASSPWTESYNEQFF TGCGCCAGCAGCCCGTGGACGGAATCCTACAATGAGCAGTTCTTC
NA TRBJ2-7 TRBV7-3 NA CASSLGAGSYEQYF TGTGCCAGCAGCTTAGGGGCAGGCTCCTACGAGCAGTACTTC
NA TRBJ2-7 TRBV29-1 NA CSVEDRQGPYEQYF TGCAGCGTTGAAGATCGTCAAGGACCCTACGAGCAGTACTTC
NA TRBJ2-7 TRBV5-1 NA CASSETSTEQYF TGCGCCAGCAGTGAGACCAGCACCGAGCAGTACTTC
NA TRBJ1-6 TRBV28 NA CASSLRAVNPPLHF TGTGCCAGCAGTTTAAGGGCAGTGAACCCACCCCTCCACTTT
NA TRBJ2-1 TRBV27 TRBD2 CASSPTSGSLNEQFF TGTGCCAGCAGTCCAACTAGCGGGAGTTTAAATGAGCAGTTCTTC
NA TRBJ1-1 TRBV7-9 NA CASSLARGGLTNTEAFF TGTGCCAGCAGCTTAGCCCGTGGGGGGTTGACGAACACTGAAGCTTTCTTT
few TRBJ1-1 TRBV6-5 NA CASSELGLWTEAFF TGTGCCAGCAGTGAACTAGGGTTGTGGACTGAAGCTTTCTTT
NA TRBJ1-6 TRBV6-6 NA CASSYESFYNSPLHF TGTGCCAGCAGTTACGAGAGCTTCTATAATTCACCCCTCCACTTT
NA TRBJ2-1 TRBV5-1 NA CASSFRQGRYNEQFF TGCGCCAGCAGCTTTAGGCAGGGCCGCTACAATGAGCAGTTCTTC
NA TRBJ2-7 TRBV7-9 TRBD2 CASSPGLGGGFPYEQYF TGTGCCAGCAGCCCAGGACTAGGTGGTGGGTTCCCCTACGAGCAGTACTTC
few TRBJ2-7 TRBV7-9 NA CASSLEGSTYEQYF TGTGCCAGCAGCCTGGAGGGCTCAACCTACGAGCAGTACTTC
NA TRBJ1-4 TRBV29-1 TRBD1 CSVGQKPEKLFF TGCAGCGTGGGACAGAAGCCGGAAAAACTGTTTTTT
NA TRBJ2-2 TRBV14 NA CASSLFLGAAGELFF TGTGCCAGCAGCCTTTTTCTAGGGGCGGCCGGGGAGCTGTTTTTT
NA TRBJ1-2 TRBV4-1 TRBD1 CASSQDRTGRNYGYTF TGCGCCAGCAGCCAAGATAGGACAGGACGAAACTATGGCTACACCTTC
NA TRBJ2-7 TRBV6-5 TRBD2 CASSFAGEVYEQYF TGTGCCAGCAGTTTCGCGGGGGAGGTCTACGAGCAGTACTTC
NA TRBJ2-1 TRBV7-6 TRBD2 CASSFSGGPYNEQFF TGTGCCAGCAGCTTTAGCGGGGGGCCCTACAATGAGCAGTTCTTC